This TCR beta chain is from a study of cytomegalovirus exposure and HLA in healthy donors. Study findings and constraints: An Asian-associated ancestry cluster reportedly showed fewer N-insertions than the approximately 700-donor mean in a later analysis. In a later analysis, TCR beta V- and J-gene trimming was associated with a missense DCLRE1C variant.

Researchers ran the PCR with 60 Vbeta and 13 Jbeta primers. As handled by the study authors: In a later analysis, the count reached some 88 million unique TCR beta chains, with about 9.9 million shared. The table came from immunoSEQ multiplex PCR; TCRdb's copy has only in-frame clones and leaves some out. V, J and clone size reflect that table, while D and trimming were determined from the DNA. The sample consists of 140,000 to 150,000 clones, roughly 62% of them appearing once. Donors showed nominal health when sampled, although they likely had unrecorded immune exposures. Notes on this clone: Its antigen is still unknown.

This clonotype originated in a male donor in good health and CMV-seronegative. The specimen was PBMCs.

The chain's CDR3 is CASSILREQYF. The CDR3 DNA reads as TGTGCCAGCAGCATACTACGCGAGCAGTACTTC. This chain links TRBV5-5 with TRBJ2-7; D not resolved. The length of the CDR3 is 11 residues. Germline CDR1 and CDR2: SGHKS and YYEKEE (reference sequence). V lost 4 bases, J lost 6 bases, and 8 bases lay in between.